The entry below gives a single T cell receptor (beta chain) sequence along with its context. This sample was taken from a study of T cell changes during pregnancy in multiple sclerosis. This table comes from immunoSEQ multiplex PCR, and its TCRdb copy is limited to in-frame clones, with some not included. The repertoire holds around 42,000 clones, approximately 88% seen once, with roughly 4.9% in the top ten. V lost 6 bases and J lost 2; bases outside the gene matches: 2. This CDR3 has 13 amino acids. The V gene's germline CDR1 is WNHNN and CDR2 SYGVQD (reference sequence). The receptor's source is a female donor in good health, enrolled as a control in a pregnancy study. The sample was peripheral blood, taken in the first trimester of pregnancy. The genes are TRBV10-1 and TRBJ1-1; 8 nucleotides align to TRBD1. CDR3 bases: TGCGCCAGCAGGGACAGGGAAAACACTGAAGCTTTCTTT. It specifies CASRDRENTEAFF.